Below, 29 T cell receptor beta chains from the same sample are listed, as sequenced in a study of control samples from healthy donors and cancer patients (dated by TCRdb to the early 2020s). Library method: the immunoSEQ multiplex PCR assay. Drawn from immuneACCESS, this table holds only the in-frame rearrangements with V and J called that TCRdb kept. Clones are partly lost; checked studies trace under half to an unresolved V gene and leave the rest unexplained. The sample contains 60,000 to 75,000 clones, over 70% of them found a single time. Around 30% of the sample belongs to the ten largest clones. The specimen sequenced was blood. The receptor source for this set is a man aged 45-65 years in good health.

This clone has just a few counts. The V gene is TRBV7-2, the J gene TRBJ2-5; no definite D call. Deletions cut 1 base from V and 5 bases from J, with 11 bases between. The CDR3 extends over 14 amino acids. The germline V gene encodes CDR1 SGHTA and CDR2 FQGNSA. The CDR3 DNA sequence: TGTGCCAGCAGCTTAGAGTTCTTCGGGGAGACCCAGTACTTC. This gives the protein CASSLEFFGETQYF. The complete variable domain, with remaining parts taken from reference TRBV7-2 and TRBJ2-5, reads GAGVSQSPSNKVTEKGKDVELRCDPISGHTALYWYRQSLGQGLEFLIYFQGNSAPDKSGLPSDRFSAERTGGSVSTLTIQRTQQEDSAVYLCASSLEFFGETQYFGPGTRLLVL.

V and J are TRBV30 and TRBJ1-6; 9 bases map to TRBD1. V lost 5 bases to trimming and J lost 7 bases; unmatched junction nucleotides: 9. This CDR3 is 15 amino acids long. Germline V gene lookup returns CDR1 GTSNPN and CDR2 SVGIG (reference sequence). The CDR3 protein is CAWHTSGTGNSPLHF. The DNA of the CDR3 is TGTGCCTGGCACACAAGCGGGACAGGGAATTCACCCCTCCACTTT.

The rearrangement joins TRBV24-1 to TRBJ1-2, with no clear D. There are 12 residues in the CDR3. V gave up 0 bases and J gave up 7 bases, with 5 bases separating them. Germline V gene data show CDR1 as KGHDR and CDR2 as SFDVKD. CDR3 sequence (DNA): TGTGCCACCAGTGATTTGTTATCTGGCTACACCTTC. It yields the protein CATSDLLSGYTF.

Only a few counts were recorded for this clone. The chain is built from TRBV4-3 and TRBJ2-3; 10 bases agree with TRBD2. The V gene's germline CDR1 is LGHNA and CDR2 YSLEER. There are 15 residues in the CDR3. Trimming at V came to 3 bases and at J to 4 bases, leaving 4 bases not matched to a gene. The CDR3 DNA reads as TGCGCCAGCAGCCAGGGGACTAGCGCGGCAGATACGCAGTATTTT. It specifies CASSQGTSAADTQYF.

The chain links TRBV5-4 to TRBJ1-2; the match to TRBD1 covers 7 bases. The CDR3 loop spans 14 amino acids. Germline assignment: CDR1 SGHNT and CDR2 YYREEE (reference sequence). The J segment lost 4 bases and the V segment lost 5 bases, leaving 8 bases of the junction unmatched. The CDR3: CASRAQGDPYGYTF. The CDR3, as DNA: TGTGCCAGCAGGGCGCAGGGGGACCCCTATGGCTACACCTTC. The full variable domain, with the rest looked up from reference TRBV5-4 and TRBJ1-2, is ETGVTQSPTHLIKTRGQQVTLRCSSQSGHNTVSWYQQALGQGPQFIFQYYREEENGRGNFPPRFSGLQFPNYSSELNVNALELDDSALYLCASRAQGDPYGYTFGSGTRLTVV.

This clone showed up many times. This rearrangement joins TRBV29-1 to TRBJ1-2; tentatively, D is TRBD1 (6 bases). Between the trimmed V and J ends, which lost 4 bases and 2 bases, there was a span of 17 bases. From germline, CDR1 is SQVTM and CDR2 ANQGSEA. The CDR3 totals 15 residues. This CDR3 is CSVVEAKGVNYGYTF. The CDR3, as DNA: TGCAGCGTTGTGGAGGCTAAGGGGGTAAACTATGGCTACACCTTC.

A single count supports this clone. The chain is built from TRBV6-4 and TRBJ2-4, with D unresolved. The length of the CDR3 is 12 residues. CDR1 MRHNA and CDR2 SNTAGT come from the germline V gene. Trimming shortened V by 5 bases and J by 12 bases, and 14 bases separated the two germline ends. The CDR3 nucleotides are TGTGCCAGCAGTAAAATATCGCCAGATCAGTACTTC. Amino acid sequence: CASSKISPDQYF.

This chain joins TRBV27 and TRBJ2-1; D is possibly TRBD2 (5 bases). This CDR3 region has 12 residues. V was shortened by 6 bases and J by 15 bases, with 18 bases between the two germline ends. Germline V CDR1 and CDR2: MNHEY, SMNVEV (reference sequence). In DNA, the CDR3 is TGTGCCAGCAGCCCTGACTACACCGAGAGGTTCTTC. Translation: CASSPDYTERFF.

V and J are TRBV4-3 and TRBJ2-1, with D unresolved. V lost 0 bases and J 6 bases, leaving 9 bases between the germline ends. From germline, CDR1 is LGHNA and CDR2 YSLEER. The CDR3 is 14 amino acids. CDR3 sequence: CASSQDPGPNEQFF. CDR3 coding DNA: TGCGCCAGCAGCCAAGATCCCGGCCCCAATGAGCAGTTCTTC.

The gene calls are TRBV11-1 and TRBJ1-1; possible D gene TRBD1, 5 bases. CDR1 and CDR2 (germline): SGHAT, FQDESV (reference sequence). V lost 3 bases to trimming and J lost 11 bases, with 13 bases between them. This CDR3 has 12 residues. The chain's CDR3 is CASSFTQGRAFF. The CDR3 coding sequence is TGTGCCAGCAGCTTCACCCAGGGCCGGGCTTTCTTT.

This clone has just one count. This chain links TRBV9 with TRBJ2-3, with 9 positions matching TRBD2. Germline V gene lookup returns CDR1 SGDLS and CDR2 YYNGEE. CDR3 length: 17 amino acids. Trimming took 1 base from V and 3 from J; bases not matched to a gene: 9. The CDR3 reads CASSVLPSAGGTDTQYF. The CDR3 DNA is TGTGCCAGCAGCGTATTGCCCTCGGCGGGAGGGACAGATACGCAGTATTTT.

The rearrangement uses TRBV2 and TRBJ1-4, with D possibly being TRBD1 (5 bases). V gave up 6 bases and J gave up 8 bases, with 16 bases separating them. Germline-derived CDR1 and CDR2 are SNHLY and FYNNEI. There are 14 residues in the CDR3. CDR3 loop: CASSAGPAAEKLFF. The CDR3 nucleotides are TGTGCCAGCAGCGCGGGACCGGCCGCGGAAAAACTGTTTTTT.

CDR3 DNA sequence: TGTGCCAGCTACGGCCCTACAGGAAACACCATATATTTT. The encoded protein is CASYGPTGNTIYF. The chain links TRBV18 to TRBJ1-3, with D unclear. This CDR3 comprises 13 residues. With 7 bases removed from V and 4 bases from J, the gap between germline ends came to 11 bases. In germline, CDR1 is KGHSH, CDR2 LQKENI.

This chain links TRBV18 with TRBJ1-1; D is perhaps TRBD1 (5 bases). V was clipped by 2 bases and J by 6 bases, with 7 bases between them. CDR1 and CDR2 from the germline V gene are KGHSH and LQKENI. CDR3 size: 12 residues. The CDR3 sequence: CASSPGGAEAFF. Here the CDR3 DNA reads TGTGCCAGCTCACCAGGGGGGGCTGAAGCTTTCTTT.

The chain uses TRBV18 and TRBJ2-5; D uncertain. Germline lookup yields CDR1 KGHSH and CDR2 LQKENI. Trimming took 4 bases from V and 1 from J, leaving 19 bases between them. This CDR3 is 17 amino acids long. CDR3 DNA sequence: TGTGCCAGCTCACGAAACATCTTTGGGCGGATCCAAGAGACCCAGTACTTC. This sequence encodes CASSRNIFGRIQETQYF.

In its sample, this clone was seen once. DNA of the CDR3: TGTGCCAGCAGCGACGGCGGAGAACGGTTTTACGAGCAGTACTTC. Translated, it gives CASSDGGERFYEQYF. This chain uses TRBV9 with TRBJ2-7; no clear D. Per the germline V gene, CDR1 is SGDLS and CDR2 is YYNGEE. The CDR3 spans 15 residues. V was shortened by 3 bases and J by 4 bases, with 17 bases between the two germline ends.

This sequence joins TRBV28 and TRBJ1-1; D possibly corresponds to TRBD1 (6 bases). From germline, CDR1 is MDHEN and CDR2 SYDVKM. The CDR3 consists of 14 residues. V lost 5 bases, J lost 4 bases, and 14 bases lay in between. CDR3 nucleotide sequence: TGTGCCAGCAGTCCAACAGGGTTTGGCACTGAAGCTTTCTTT. Its protein product is CASSPTGFGTEAFF.

The chain joins TRBV20-1 to TRBJ2-5; D gene unclear. This CDR3 spans 12 amino acids. Deletions cut 3 bases from V and 3 bases from J, with 8 bases between. From germline, CDR1 is DFQATT and CDR2 SNEGSKA (reference sequence). The CDR3 DNA is TGCAGTGCTAGTTGGATGAAAGAGACCCAGTACTTC. It translates to CSASWMKETQYF.

The V call is TRBV11-2, the J call TRBJ2-2; 8 bases line up with TRBD1. Germline-derived CDR1 and CDR2 are SGHAT and FQNNGV. V lost 5 bases and J lost 0; bases outside the gene matches: 8. The CDR3 length is 17 residues. The CDR3 here is CASSPTATGANTGELFF. The CDR3, as DNA: TGTGCCAGCAGCCCCACCGCGACAGGGGCGAACACCGGGGAGCTGTTTTTT.

Written as DNA, the CDR3 is TGCGCCAGCAGCTTGACAGGCGTCTACACCGGGGAGCTGTTTTTT. This gives the protein CASSLTGVYTGELFF. The genes are TRBV5-1 and TRBJ2-2, with TRBD1 as a possible D gene (5 bases). The V gene's germline CDR1 is SGHRS and CDR2 YFSETQ. V was shortened by 1 base and J by 3 bases, with 10 bases between the two germline ends. CDR3 length: 15 residues.

This clone was seen once. This chain links TRBV19 with TRBJ1-5, with 10 bases fitting TRBD1. The CDR3 is 13 residues long. J was trimmed by 5 bases and V by 11 bases; bases with no gene match: 6. Germline values: CDR1 LNHDA, CDR2 SQIVND (reference sequence). This CDR3 reads CAAGQGVDQPQHF. The CDR3 region has the DNA TGTGCCGCCGGACAGGGGGTGGATCAGCCCCAGCATTTT.

This clone was counted only a few times. The chain recombines TRBV11-2 with TRBJ1-1; TRBD1 might be the D (6 bases). With 5 bases removed from V and 2 bases from J, the gap between germline ends came to 15 bases. The CDR3 spans 15 residues. The germline gives CDR1 SGHAT, CDR2 FQNNGV. Here the CDR3 reads CASSPMQGTNTEAFF. The CDR3 DNA is TGTGCCAGCAGCCCCATGCAGGGGACCAACACTGAAGCTTTCTTT.

CDR3 sequence: CASSFRGTDTQYF. CDR3 coding DNA: TGTGCCAGCAGTTTTAGGGGGACAGATACGCAGTATTTT. The chain links TRBV12-3 or TRBV12-4 to TRBJ2-3; tentatively, D is TRBD1 (6 bases). The CDR3 consists of 13 residues. V gave up 3 bases and J gave up 3 bases, with 7 bases separating them.

The J gene is TRBJ1-3, the V gene TRBV10-2; D not certain. The CDR3 has 13 residues. The germline gives CDR1 WSHSY, CDR2 SAAADI. The germline V and J ends were trimmed by 6 bases and 3 bases, with 9 bases remaining between them. For the CDR3, the DNA is TGCGCCAGCAGAGGAGTGGGTGGAAACACCATATATTTT. It yields the protein CASRGVGGNTIYF.

V and J are TRBV7-2 and TRBJ1-1; D may be TRBD1 (5 bases). Trimming left V 1 base short and J 6 bases short, with 9 bases between. The germline CDR1 and CDR2 sequences are SGHTA and FQGNSA. The CDR3 is 13 amino acids. CDR3 sequence reads: CASSLEPGSEAFF. CDR3 DNA sequence: TGTGCCAGCAGCTTAGAACCAGGGTCTGAAGCTTTCTTT.

The count of this clone is one. The gene calls are TRBV28 and TRBJ2-5; 8 positions agree with TRBD1. The V and J ends lost 5 bases and 5 bases, in that order; junction bases with no gene match: 4. Germline CDR1 MDHEN, CDR2 SYDVKM. This CDR3 spans 13 amino acids. The CDR3 protein is CASSGDRRETQYF. Written as DNA, the CDR3 is TGTGCCAGCAGTGGGGACAGGCGTGAGACCCAGTACTTC.

CDR3 protein: CASSPGGGGTDTQYF. CDR3 nucleotides: TGCGCCAGCAGCCCAGGAGGCGGGGGCACAGATACGCAGTATTTT. The chain employs TRBV4-3 and TRBJ2-3, with D perhaps TRBD2 (6 bases). The CDR3 consists of 15 residues. V was clipped by 4 bases and J by 1 base, with 12 bases between them. Germline V gene data show CDR1 as LGHNA and CDR2 as YSLEER.

The chain joins TRBV12-3 or TRBV12-4 to TRBJ1-1; D is ambiguous. The V gene lost 3 bases and the J gene lost 5 bases, with 4 bases spanning the gap. The CDR3 runs to 11 residues. The CDR3 loop is CASSFETEAFF. In DNA form, the CDR3 reads TGTGCCAGCAGTTTTGAGACTGAAGCTTTCTTT.

The V gene is TRBV7-2, the J gene TRBJ2-2; D gene ambiguous. Germline V gives CDR1 SGHTA, CDR2 FQGNSA. The ends were cut back, 0 bases at V and 4 bases at J, with 15 bases in the middle. The CDR3 is made up of 17 amino acids. DNA of the CDR3: TGTGCCAGCAGCTTAGCCTCCCTCGCCGATTGCACCGGGGAGCTGTTTTTT. This sequence encodes CASSLASLADCTGELFF.